This T cell receptor (beta chain) was captured in a study of blood T cell repertoires in COVID-19. The overall study: Whether acute or convalescent, the COVID-19 samples came from the United States, Italy and Spain.

The protocol was immunoSEQ multiplex PCR, while the TCRdb copy is restricted to in-frame clones and leaves out a portion. This table holds more than 150,000 clones, 75% to 90% found once. The CDR3 contains 14 residues. The germline V gene encodes CDR1 SGHTS and CDR2 YDEGEE. The J segment lost 2 bases and the V segment lost 3 bases, leaving 3 bases of the junction unmatched. Sequenced material: peripheral blood. This clonotype was sampled from a man aged 35-49 years with acute or convalescent COVID-19. The V and J genes are TRBV5-8 and TRBJ2-3; 7 bases align to TRBD2. In DNA form, the CDR3 reads TGTGCCAGCAGCTGGGGGGGGACCACAGATACGCAGTATTTT. This encodes CASSWGGTTDTQYF. The full variable domain, in which reference TRBV5-8 and TRBJ2-3 provide the parts outside the CDR3, is EAGVTQSPTHLIKTRGQQATLRCSPISGHTSVYWYQQALGLGLQFLLWYDEGEERNRGNFPPRFSGRQFPNYSSELNVNALELEDSALYLCASSWGGTTDTQYFGPGTRLTVL.